Given below is one TCR beta chain in context. Per the study methods: Amplification with reference gene primers provided the estimates of nucleated cell counts. TCRdb's table, derived via immunoSEQ multiplex PCR, lists solely in-frame clones and lacks some. Clone size and the V and J calls come from that table; the DNA yielded D and trimming. The sample includes over 250,000 clones, about 88% of them seen just once. This entry is derived from a study of blood T cell repertoires in COVID-19. Study details: PBMCs, B-cell-depleted T cells, or T cells provided the cDNA or gDNA that made up the material.

V gave up 2 bases and J gave up 6 bases, with 20 bases separating them. Germline CDR1 MGHRA, CDR2 YSYEKL. CDR3 length: 17 residues. Participants' reported clinical history set cohort assignment. This sequence originates from an older woman in a cohort exposed to, infected with or recovered from COVID-19 (not recorded which). The specimen sequenced was PBMCs or T cells enriched from blood (not recorded which). This chain uses TRBV4-1 with TRBJ2-1; possibly TRBD2 for D (6 bases). The CDR3 here is CASSQINMGMGGNEQFF. CDR3 in DNA: TGCGCCAGCAGCCAAATAAATATGGGAATGGGGGGCAATGAGCAGTTCTTC.